Below are 19 T cell receptor beta chains sequenced from a single sample in a study of OX40 agonist ivuxolimab in advanced cancers. Repertoires were generated with immunoSEQ multiplex PCR, while TCRdb's copy carries only in-frame clones and drops some. The repertoire has some 86,000 clones, 94% of them found once; the top ten carry around 10%. Specimen: CD4+ or CD8+ T cells sorted from blood, collected in a trial of the OX40 agonist ivuxolimab. These receptors all stem from an adult with an advanced solid tumor such as melanoma, head and neck, liver or kidney cancer.

The CDR3 DNA reads as TGTGCCACCAGCAGAGATCTTGGCAGTACCTACGAGCAGTACTTC. Translating gives CATSRDLGSTYEQYF. The chain carries TRBV15 and TRBJ2-7, with D unresolved. The CDR3 loop spans 15 amino acids. Trimming shortened V by 0 bases and J by 2 bases, and 11 bases separated the two germline ends. Germline V CDR1 and CDR2: LNHNV, YYDKDF (reference sequence).

CDR3 protein: CSVDLGQGVYGYTF. CDR3 DNA: TGCAGCGTTGACCTCGGACAGGGCGTCTATGGCTACACCTTC. This chain uses TRBV29-1 with TRBJ1-2, with TRBD1 matching over 8 bases. The CDR3 covers 14 residues. V shed 3 bases, J shed 4 bases, and the junction held 7 bases outside the gene matches. In germline, CDR1 is SQVTM, CDR2 ANQGSEA. The variable domain in full, with the rest retrieved from reference TRBV29-1 and TRBJ1-2, is SAVISQKPSRDICQRGTSLTIQCQVDSQVTMMFWYRQQPGQSLTLIATANQGSEATYESGFVIDKFPISRPNLTFSTLTVSNMSPEDSSIYLCSVDLGQGVYGYTFGSGTRLTVV.

V gene TRBV7-9 combines with J gene TRBJ2-4; TRBD2 might be the D (6 bases). Germline assignment: CDR1 SEHNR and CDR2 FQNEAQ (reference sequence). The V gene lost 1 base and the J gene lost 0 bases, with 16 bases spanning the gap. This CDR3 has 18 residues. CDR3 sequence: CASSLVGGEALAKNIQYF. DNA of the CDR3: TGTGCCAGCAGCTTAGTGGGCGGGGAGGCCCTAGCCAAAAACATTCAGTACTTC.

The chain joins TRBV28 to TRBJ2-7; D may match TRBD1 or TRBD2 (5 bases each). CDR3 size: 13 residues. Germline CDR1 reads MDHEN; CDR2 reads SYDVKM. Trimming removed 6 bases from V and 0 bases from J, with 9 bases in between. The DNA of the CDR3 is TGTGCCAGCAGATGGGACGGCTCCTACGAGCAGTACTTC. Protein product: CASRWDGSYEQYF. The whole variable domain, remainder taken from reference TRBV28 and TRBJ2-7, is DVKVTQSSRYLVKRTGEKVFLECVQDMDHENMFWYRQDPGLGLRLIYFSYDVKMKEKGDIPEGYSVSREKKERFSLILESASTNQTSMYLCASRWDGSYEQYFGPGTRLTVT.

This chain uses TRBV27 with TRBJ2-7, with a possible D match to TRBD1 (5 bases). Germline V CDR1 and CDR2: MNHEY, SMNVEV (reference sequence). The CDR3 is made up of 14 amino acids. Trimming shortened V by 3 bases and J by 3 bases, and 12 bases separated the two germline ends. The CDR3 sequence: CASSFGDSLYEQYF. The CDR3 DNA follows: TGTGCCAGCAGTTTTGGAGACAGCCTCTACGAGCAGTACTTC.

This chain joins TRBV2 and TRBJ2-7; tentatively, D is TRBD1 or TRBD2 (6 bases each). The CDR3 runs to 15 residues. Trimming removed 6 bases from V and 2 bases from J, with 17 bases in between. Germline lookup yields CDR1 SNHLY and CDR2 FYNNEI. The CDR3 DNA reads TGTGCCAGCAGGGACTTCTCGGGGGCCACCTACGAGCAGTACTTC. The encoded protein is CASRDFSGATYEQYF. Drawing the rest from reference TRBV2 and TRBJ2-7, the complete variable domain is EPEVTQTPSHQVTQMGQEVILRCVPISNHLYFYWYRQILGQKVEFLVSFYNNEISEKSEIFDDQFSVERPDGSNFTLKIRSTKLEDSAMYFCASRDFSGATYEQYFGPGTRLTVT.

V usage is TRBV2 and J usage is TRBJ2-7; 8 nucleotides match TRBD2. J gave up 4 bases and V 8 bases, and 10 bases lay outside the gene matches. There are 14 residues in the CDR3. CDR1 is SNHLY and CDR2 is FYNNEI in the germline V gene. CDR3 in amino acids: CASRWAGGLYEQYF. The DNA for the CDR3 is TGTGCCAGCCGGTGGGCGGGGGGTCTTTACGAGCAGTACTTC.

The V call is TRBV9, the J call TRBJ2-7, with a weak D call TRBD2 (6 bases). The ends were cut back, 4 bases at V and 3 bases at J, with 11 bases in the middle. Germline values: CDR1 SGDLS, CDR2 YYNGEE. The CDR3 has 13 residues. The DNA of the CDR3 is TGTGCCAGCAGCTACATGGGGGGCTACGAGCAGTACTTC. This translates into CASSYMGGYEQYF.

This sequence joins TRBV6-1 and TRBJ2-2, with TRBD2 matching over 8 bases. CDR3 length: 16 amino acids. V lost 4 bases to trimming and J lost 6 bases; unmatched junction nucleotides: 10. CDR1 and CDR2 from the germline V gene are MNHNS and SASEGT. The CDR3 DNA sequence: TGTGCCAGCAGTGGCGGGGGGCGATCGAGCGCCGGGGAGCTGTTTTTT. It encodes CASSGGGRSSAGELFF.

This clone was seen only a few times. The J gene is TRBJ1-1, the V gene TRBV13, with 10 bases fitting TRBD1. Germline V CDR1 and CDR2: PRHDT, FYEKMQ (reference sequence). There are 15 residues in the CDR3. V lost 5 bases, J lost 3 bases, and 6 bases stayed unmatched. This CDR3 is CASSERTGGYTEAFF. The CDR3 DNA reads as TGTGCCAGCAGCGAAAGGACAGGGGGTTACACTGAAGCTTTCTTT.

The genes are TRBV10-1 and TRBJ2-7; TRBD1 agrees at 7 bases. Germline V lookup: CDR1 WNHNN, CDR2 SYGVQD (reference sequence). The CDR3 sequence is 14 residues long. The J segment lost 6 bases and the V segment lost 6 bases, leaving 11 bases of the junction unmatched. In nucleotides, the CDR3 is TGCGCCAGCAGCCGGGACAGAATCCTGGGCGAGCAGTACTTC. Translation gives CASSRDRILGEQYF.

The chain recombines TRBV29-1 with TRBJ1-2, with D possibly TRBD1 on 6 matching bases. The CDR3 extends over 13 amino acids. The germline V gene encodes CDR1 SQVTM and CDR2 ANQGSEA. Trimming took 6 bases from V and 2 from J, leaving 13 bases between them. The CDR3 here is CSVGPQGNYGYTF. The CDR3 DNA reads as TGCAGCGTGGGGCCACAGGGCAACTATGGCTACACCTTC. Drawing the rest from reference TRBV29-1 and TRBJ1-2, the complete variable domain is SAVISQKPSRDICQRGTSLTIQCQVDSQVTMMFWYRQQPGQSLTLIATANQGSEATYESGFVIDKFPISRPNLTFSTLTVSNMSPEDSSIYLCSVGPQGNYGYTFGSGTRLTVV.

This chain links TRBV4-3 with TRBJ2-7, with 9 bases aligning to TRBD2. With 3 bases clipped from V and 3 bases from J, the junction kept 9 bases outside the gene matches. Germline CDR1 and CDR2: LGHNA and YSLEER. This CDR3 has 16 amino acids. CDR3 sequence (DNA): TGCGCCAGCAGCCACTCACGGCGGGAGGGGCTCTACGAGCAGTACTTC. This encodes CASSHSRREGLYEQYF.

The gene calls are TRBV28 and TRBJ1-2; a weak D match, TRBD1 (5 bases). With 1 base removed from V and 7 bases from J, the gap between germline ends came to 7 bases. The germline V gene encodes CDR1 MDHEN and CDR2 SYDVKM. The CDR3 totals 12 residues. CDR3 in DNA: TGTGCCAGCAGTTTATCCGGGGGTGGCTACACCTTC. This sequence encodes CASSLSGGGYTF.

This rearrangement joins TRBV6-1 to TRBJ1-5, with 8 nucleotides matching TRBD1. V dropped 5 bases and J dropped 7; count of bases not matched to a gene: 10. CDR3 length: 15 residues. Germline lookup yields CDR1 MNHNS and CDR2 SASEGT. The CDR3: CASSPLDRVGQPQHF. CDR3 nucleotides: TGTGCCAGCAGTCCCCTGGACAGGGTTGGACAGCCCCAGCATTTT.

This chain connects TRBV9 to TRBJ2-7, with D perhaps matching TRBD2 (6 bases). V lost 4 bases and J lost 0, with 8 bases in between. This CDR3 has 13 amino acids. CDR1 is SGDLS and CDR2 is YYNGEE in the germline V gene. CDR3 nucleotide sequence: TGTGCCAGCAGCCCGCGGGACTCCTACGAGCAGTACTTC. Translating it yields CASSPRDSYEQYF. The variable domain in full, with the rest retrieved from reference TRBV9 and TRBJ2-7, is DSGVTQTPKHLITATGQRVTLRCSPRSGDLSVYWYQQSLDQGLQFLIQYYNGEERAKGNILERFSAQQFPDLHSELNLSSLELGDSALYFCASSPRDSYEQYFGPGTRLTVT.

This chain connects TRBV29-1 to TRBJ2-2; a possible D gene is TRBD2 (6 bases). The CDR3 has 12 amino acids. Germline V lookup: CDR1 SQVTM, CDR2 ANQGSEA. Trimming pared 5 bases from V and 6 bases from J, leaving 10 bases between. The CDR3 sequence is CSVLAAAGELFF. The CDR3 bases are TGCAGCGTTTTAGCGGCTGCCGGGGAGCTGTTTTTT.

The chain couples TRBV7-8 to TRBJ2-1; 12 nucleotides align to TRBD2. Germline V gene sequence: CDR1 SGHVS, CDR2 FQNEAQ. The CDR3 contains 18 residues. V gave up 3 bases and J gave up 2 bases; unmatched junction bases: 8. CDR3 residues: CASSFGVPSGRAYNEQFF. CDR3 sequence (DNA): TGTGCCAGCAGCTTTGGGGTCCCTAGCGGGAGGGCCTACAATGAGCAGTTCTTC.

The chain is built from TRBV7-9 and TRBJ2-7, with no clear D. V lost 1 base and J lost 6, with 10 bases in between. The CDR3 contains 13 residues. The V gene's germline CDR1 is SEHNR and CDR2 FQNEAQ (reference sequence). CDR3 nucleotide sequence: TGTGCCAGCAGCTTAGGTCTCTCGGTCGAGCAGTACTTC. Amino acids: CASSLGLSVEQYF.